The 21 T cell receptor beta chains given below trace back to one sample, sequenced in a study of OX40 agonist ivuxolimab in advanced cancers. Some clones are missing from TCRdb's copy, which holds only in-frame ones; the method was immunoSEQ multiplex PCR. The profile shows around 100,000 clones, about 89% of them singletons. The source was CD4+ or CD8+ T cells sorted from blood, collected in a trial of the OX40 agonist ivuxolimab. Every receptor here comes from an adult with an advanced solid tumor such as melanoma, head and neck, liver or kidney cancer.

With respect to this clone: This CDR3 is also generated by other DNA sequences in the sample. The V and J genes are TRBV5-1 and TRBJ2-5; D might be TRBD2 (5 bases). V was trimmed by 0 bases and J by 2 bases, leaving 8 bases between them. The CDR3 extends over 14 amino acids. Germline V gene data show CDR1 as SGHRS and CDR2 as YFSETQ. The CDR3 spells CASSLAGIQETQYF. In DNA, the CDR3 is TGCGCCAGCAGCTTGGCCGGGATACAAGAGACCCAGTACTTC. The whole variable domain, filled in from reference TRBV5-1 and TRBJ2-5, reads KAGVTQTPRYLIKTRGQQVTLSCSPISGHRSVSWYQQTPGQGLQFLFEYFSETQRNKGNFPGRFSGRQFSNSRSEMNVSTLELGDSALYLCASSLAGIQETQYFGPGTRLLVL.

The gene calls are TRBV28 and TRBJ1-5; TRBD1 agrees at 7 bases. Germline V gives CDR1 MDHEN, CDR2 SYDVKM. The V gene end was trimmed by 6 bases and the J gene end by 1 base; junction bases not matched to a gene: 9. The CDR3 contains 16 residues. Here the CDR3 reads CASSPDRTGSNQPQHF. CDR3 sequence (DNA): TGTGCCAGCAGCCCCGATCGGACAGGAAGCAATCAGCCCCAGCATTTT.

The CDR3, as DNA: TGCGCCAGCAGCTTGCTAGCGGGAGTGGATACGCAGTATTTT. Protein sequence: CASSLLAGVDTQYF. The chain couples TRBV5-1 to TRBJ2-3; 10 bases align to TRBD2. The germline V gene has CDR1 SGHRS and CDR2 YFSETQ. There are 14 residues in the CDR3. Trimming at V came to 1 base and at J to 6 bases, leaving 2 bases not matched to a gene.

The V call is TRBV28, the J call TRBJ2-5, with 10 positions matching TRBD2. The CDR3 covers 15 residues. CDR1 is MDHEN, CDR2 SYDVKM, per germline. Germline trimming cut 2 bases from V and 4 bases from J; bases unmatched to any gene: 4. CDR3 coding DNA: TGTGCCAGCAGTTTAAGTCTAGCGGGAGTAGAGACCCAGTACTTC. Its protein product is CASSLSLAGVETQYF. Looking up the rest from reference TRBV28 and TRBJ2-5 gives the full variable domain: DVKVTQSSRYLVKRTGEKVFLECVQDMDHENMFWYRQDPGLGLRLIYFSYDVKMKEKGDIPEGYSVSREKKERFSLILESASTNQTSMYLCASSLSLAGVETQYFGPGTRLLVL.

This chain joins TRBV5-1 and TRBJ2-2; D is uncertain. CDR3 length equals 17 residues. Trimming removed 2 bases from V and 0 bases from J, with 14 bases in between. Germline CDR1 is SGHRS and CDR2 is YFSETQ. The CDR3 nucleotides read TGCGCCAGCAGCTTTGGGCTAGGACGGGCGAACACCGGGGAGCTGTTTTTT. Residues: CASSFGLGRANTGELFF.

The V gene is TRBV30, the J gene TRBJ1-2; no definite D call. The CDR3 has 13 amino acids. Trimming removed 2 bases at V and 4 bases at J, with 11 bases between. In germline, CDR1 is GTSNPN, CDR2 SVGIG (reference sequence). The CDR3 region has the DNA TGTGCCTGGAGTTTGGGTAACCTCTATGGCTACACCTTC. Translating gives CAWSLGNLYGYTF.

The gene calls are TRBV11-3 and TRBJ2-1; 9 positions match TRBD1. CDR1 and CDR2 from the germline V gene are SGHNT and YENEEA. Trimming cost V 1 base and J 8 bases; bases outside gene matches: 12. The CDR3 totals 17 residues. The CDR3 sequence: CASSLGLMGQGVDEQFF. The CDR3 DNA reads TGTGCCAGCAGCTTAGGTCTTATGGGACAGGGAGTGGATGAGCAGTTCTTC.

The table lists this clone with a count of one. The V call is TRBV4-2, the J call TRBJ2-7; no definite D call. Trimming took 0 bases from V and 2 from J, leaving 8 bases between them. This CDR3 region has 14 residues. Per the germline V gene, CDR1 is LGHNA and CDR2 is YNFKEQ. CDR3 in amino acids: CASSQDRAAYEQYF. In DNA form, the CDR3 reads TGTGCCAGCAGCCAAGATCGGGCCGCCTACGAGCAGTACTTC.

V gene TRBV6-5 combines with J gene TRBJ2-3, with TRBD1 as a possible D gene (5 bases). CDR1 MNHEY and CDR2 SVGAGI come from the germline V gene. The V end was cut by 6 bases, the J end by 7 bases, with 17 bases between. CDR3 size: 14 residues. CDR3 amino acids: CASRPGLGVHTQYF. CDR3 bases: TGTGCCAGCAGGCCGGGTCTAGGGGTGCATACGCAGTATTTT.

The CDR3 protein is CAWSSTVGFAYEQYF. As DNA, the CDR3 is TGTGCCTGGAGCTCAACGGTCGGCTTCGCCTACGAGCAGTACTTC. The chain links TRBV30 to TRBJ2-7, with D uncertain. Trimming stripped 3 bases from V and 2 bases from J, with 17 bases between. This CDR3 has 15 residues. Germline CDR1 is GTSNPN and CDR2 is SVGIG (reference sequence).

The chain is built from TRBV6-4 and TRBJ1-5; D is possibly TRBD1 (5 bases). V lost 7 bases and J 1 base, leaving 29 bases between the germline ends. The CDR3 is 20 amino acids. Germline V lookup: CDR1 MRHNA, CDR2 SNTAGT. The CDR3 is CASNSRMGEEGVGSNQPQHF. As DNA, the CDR3 is TGTGCCAGCAACTCCCGGATGGGGGAAGAGGGCGTGGGGAGCAATCAGCCCCAGCATTTT.

The chain carries TRBV9 and TRBJ2-1, with TRBD1 matching 9 bases. Germline V gives CDR1 SGDLS, CDR2 YYNGEE. The CDR3 is made up of 16 amino acids. Trimming removed 0 bases from V and 7 bases from J; junction bases left unmatched: 8. CDR3 protein: CASSVAGQGRGNEQFF. CDR3 in DNA: TGTGCCAGCAGCGTAGCGGGACAGGGCCGGGGAAATGAGCAGTTCTTC.

V and J are TRBV7-9 and TRBJ2-2; 7 bases map to TRBD1. Trimming removed 5 bases from V and 6 bases from J; junction bases left unmatched: 6. There are 14 residues in the CDR3. CDR1 is SEHNR, CDR2 FQNEAQ, per germline (reference sequence). CDR3 sequence (DNA): TGTGCCAGCAGCACCTGGACAGGTCCCGGGGAGCTGTTTTTT. Translated, it gives CASSTWTGPGELFF. The whole variable domain, remainder taken from reference TRBV7-9 and TRBJ2-2, is DTGVSQNPRHKITKRGQNVTFRCDPISEHNRLYWYRQTLGQGPEFLTYFQNEAQLEKSRLLSDRFSAERPKGSFSTLEIQRTEQGDSAMYLCASSTWTGPGELFFGEGSRLTVL.

V is TRBV5-4 and J is TRBJ2-3; D is undetermined. Germline V CDR1 and CDR2: SGHNT, YYREEE (reference sequence). The CDR3 totals 15 residues. Trimming took off 4 bases at V and 0 bases at J, with 12 bases between the two ends. The CDR3 DNA reads as TGTGCCAGCAGCAAAATCCCCGGGAGCACAGATACGCAGTATTTT. It codes for CASSKIPGSTDTQYF. The variable domain in full, with the rest retrieved from reference TRBV5-4 and TRBJ2-3, is ETGVTQSPTHLIKTRGQQVTLRCSSQSGHNTVSWYQQALGQGPQFIFQYYREEENGRGNFPPRFSGLQFPNYSSELNVNALELDDSALYLCASSKIPGSTDTQYFGPGTRLTVL.

V and J are TRBV14 and TRBJ1-2; D possibly corresponds to TRBD1 (5 bases). The CDR3 totals 14 residues. CDR1 is SGHDN and CDR2 is FVKESK in the germline V gene. Trimming removed 0 bases at V and 5 bases at J, with 10 bases between. The CDR3 region has the DNA TGTGCCAGCAGCCAAGATCCGGGGCTTTATGGCTACACCTTC. Residues: CASSQDPGLYGYTF.

The chain carries TRBV30 and TRBJ2-7; 7 bases are a match to TRBD2. CDR1 and CDR2 from the germline V gene are GTSNPN and SVGIG (reference sequence). J was trimmed by 2 bases and V by 6 bases; bases with no gene match: 4. The CDR3 extends over 12 amino acids. CDR3 protein: CACTGRPYEQYF. CDR3 nucleotides: TGTGCCTGCACCGGGAGGCCCTACGAGCAGTACTTC.

The rearrangement joins TRBV11-2 to TRBJ2-1; D is perhaps TRBD2 (5 bases). V lost 6 bases and J lost 0, with 15 bases in between. The germline V gene has CDR1 SGHAT and CDR2 FQNNGV. CDR3 length: 16 amino acids. The chain's CDR3 is CASRVEGYSSYNEQFF. The CDR3 bases are TGTGCCAGCAGGGTAGAGGGATATAGCTCCTACAATGAGCAGTTCTTC.

This chain connects TRBV6-6 to TRBJ1-1, with D tentatively TRBD1 (5 bases). Per the germline V gene, CDR1 is MNHNY and CDR2 is SVGAGI (reference sequence). The CDR3 is 12 amino acids. The V end was cut by 5 bases, the J end by 1 base, with 5 bases between. The CDR3 loop is CASSRGNTEAFF. The CDR3, as DNA: TGTGCCAGCAGTAGGGGGAACACTGAAGCTTTCTTT.

The chain combines TRBV14 with TRBJ1-6; D may be TRBD1 (5 bases). V lost 4 bases and J lost 10, with 14 bases in between. The CDR3 runs 14 residues. Germline V gives CDR1 SGHDN, CDR2 FVKESK. CDR3 residues: CASSRQLPGSPLHF. As DNA, the CDR3 is TGTGCCAGCAGCCGACAGCTCCCTGGGTCACCCCTCCACTTT.

The chain recombines TRBV5-4 with TRBJ2-2; the D gene could be TRBD1 or TRBD2 (5 bases each). The ends were cut back, 2 bases at V and 5 bases at J, with 13 bases in the middle. Germline-derived CDR1 and CDR2 are SGHNT and YYREEE (reference sequence). The CDR3 covers 15 residues. The CDR3: CASSFKGPGTGELFF. CDR3 sequence (DNA): TGTGCCAGCAGCTTCAAGGGGCCGGGGACCGGGGAGCTGTTTTTT.

This chain uses TRBV18 with TRBJ2-2; the D gene is possibly TRBD1 (5 bases). This CDR3 region has 15 residues. In germline, CDR1 is KGHSH, CDR2 LQKENI. The germline V and J ends were trimmed by 5 bases and 1 base, with 11 bases remaining between them. Here the CDR3 DNA reads TGTGCCAGCTCAAGCTTCACAGGGAACACCGGGGAGCTGTTTTTT. Its protein is CASSSFTGNTGELFF.